The next 30 T cell receptor beta chains were all read from a single sample in a study of T cell clonotyping in hematopoietic cell transplantation listed by TCRdb under 2021. Libraries came from the immunoSEQ multiplex PCR assay. Not all clones reach the TCRdb copy of this immuneACCESS table, which keeps in-frame sequences only. Checked studies attribute under half of the gap to unresolved V genes and leave the rest unexplained. The sample has roughly 11,000 clones on record, about 91% of them singletons. The ten most abundant clones make up roughly 4% of the sample. Sequencing was carried out using peripheral blood mononuclear cells. Source of these receptors: a human donor who either received an allogeneic hematopoietic cell transplant for a myeloid malignancy or was a related donor (not recorded which). Some clones in this sample may be carry-over from other donors' samples.

The rearrangement joins TRBV2 to TRBJ2-1; D could derive from TRBD1 or TRBD2 (5 bases each). Trimming shortened V by 2 bases and J by 6 bases, and 11 bases separated the two germline ends. Germline assignment: CDR1 SNHLY and CDR2 FYNNEI. The length of the CDR3 is 14 residues. The CDR3 is CASSEQGPSNEQFF. In DNA, the CDR3 is TGTGCCAGCAGTGAACAGGGACCCTCCAATGAGCAGTTCTTC.

This clone was observed a handful of times. The chain joins TRBV6-5 to TRBJ1-3; D not certain. CDR3 size: 13 residues. Germline V CDR1 and CDR2: MNHEY, SVGAGI. V lost 2 bases to trimming and J lost 8 bases, with 10 bases between them. CDR3 nucleotides: TGTGCCAGCAGTTACAGACGAGGAGACACCATATATTTT. This gives the protein CASSYRRGDTIYF.

The DNA for the CDR3 is TGTGCCAGCAGCTCCGGACTAGCGGGGGGCACTAGCACAGATACGCAGTATTTT. As protein: CASSSGLAGGTSTDTQYF. The rearrangement joins TRBV7-6 to TRBJ2-3, with 14 bases matching TRBD2. CDR3 length: 18 residues. CDR1 is SGHVS, CDR2 FNYEAQ, per germline. V was pared by 4 bases and J by 0 bases, with 6 bases of the junction left unmatched.

J is TRBJ2-2 and V is TRBV19; 8 bases align to TRBD1. Germline trimming cut 7 bases from V and 1 base from J; bases unmatched to any gene: 8. Germline-derived CDR1 and CDR2 are LNHDA and SQIVND (reference sequence). The CDR3 spans 16 residues. CDR3 protein: CASTYRTGLNTGELFF. The CDR3 DNA follows: TGTGCCAGTACCTACAGGACAGGGCTGAACACCGGGGAGCTGTTTTTT.

This chain connects TRBV7-6 to TRBJ2-2, with TRBD1 matching 9 bases. The CDR3 sequence is 18 residues long. J was trimmed by 1 base and V by 1 base; bases with no gene match: 7. Germline loops: CDR1 SGHVS, CDR2 FNYEAQ. The CDR3 DNA follows: TGTGCCAGCAGCTTAGAGGACAGGGGAGATTTGAACACCGGGGAGCTGTTTTTT. This gives the protein CASSLEDRGDLNTGELFF.

The chain combines TRBV30 with TRBJ1-1, with D unclear. CDR1 is GTSNPN and CDR2 is SVGIG in the germline V gene (reference sequence). V lost 5 bases to trimming and J lost 5 bases, with 12 bases between them. This CDR3 has 12 residues. The CDR3 DNA sequence: TGTGCCTGGCTGGCCCAGGCAACTGAAGCTTTCTTT. This sequence encodes CAWLAQATEAFF.

The chain combines TRBV14 with TRBJ1-1; a possible D gene is TRBD1 (5 bases). The CDR3 consists of 11 residues. Germline V lookup: CDR1 SGHDN, CDR2 FVKESK. V gave up 4 bases and J gave up 8 bases, with 8 bases separating them. The CDR3 nucleotides read TGTGCCAGCAGCCCTTGGGGGGAAGCTTTCTTT. This gives the protein CASSPWGEAFF.

This chain connects TRBV9 to TRBJ2-1; 10 bases map to TRBD2. Germline values: CDR1 SGDLS, CDR2 YYNGEE. V shed 0 bases and J 6 bases; nucleotides not matched to a gene: 3. There are 15 residues in the CDR3. CDR3 nucleotide sequence: TGTGCCAGCAGCGTAGTGGCTAGCGGGGGCAATGAGCAGTTCTTC. Translation gives CASSVVASGGNEQFF.

The chain couples TRBV27 to TRBJ2-3; TRBD2 agrees at 9 bases. Germline loops: CDR1 MNHEY, CDR2 SMNVEV (reference sequence). The CDR3 is 16 amino acids. V lost 4 bases, J lost 2 bases, and 7 bases stayed unmatched. CDR3 loop: CASSSTPGLATDTQYF. The CDR3 DNA is TGTGCCAGCAGTTCAACTCCGGGACTAGCCACAGATACGCAGTATTTT.

In its sample, this clone was seen once. The chain employs TRBV19 and TRBJ1-4; no reliable D call. The CDR3 extends over 15 amino acids. Germline V gene sequence: CDR1 LNHDA, CDR2 SQIVND (reference sequence). V lost 7 bases, J lost 8 bases, and 20 bases lay in between. For the CDR3, the DNA is TGTGCCAGTACCACCTATGACACGCAGGTCGAAAAACTGTTTTTT. Translated, it gives CASTTYDTQVEKLFF.

The V call is TRBV27, the J call TRBJ1-1; tentative D call: TRBD1 (6 bases). The V gene lost 4 bases and the J gene lost 4 bases, with 13 bases spanning the gap. CDR1 is MNHEY and CDR2 is SMNVEV in the germline V gene (reference sequence). This CDR3 is 14 amino acids long. CDR3 sequence reads: CASSSLGRGTEAFF. CDR3 coding DNA: TGTGCCAGCAGTTCTCTAGGCAGGGGCACTGAAGCTTTCTTT.

The chain couples TRBV2 to TRBJ1-1; 8 positions agree with TRBD1. CDR3 length: 15 residues. Germline V gene data show CDR1 as SNHLY and CDR2 as FYNNEI. Trimming at V came to 6 bases and at J to 0 bases, leaving 6 bases not matched to a gene. The CDR3: CASRPDRGMNTEAFF. The CDR3 DNA reads as TGTGCCAGCAGACCCGACAGGGGCATGAACACTGAAGCTTTCTTT.

In its sample, this clone was seen a few times. The chain joins TRBV6-5 to TRBJ2-7, with a possible D match to TRBD1 (6 bases). Germline V gene lookup returns CDR1 MNHEY and CDR2 SVGAGI. CDR3 size: 12 residues. Trimming took 8 bases from V and 2 from J, leaving 10 bases between them. CDR3 sequence reads: CASQGPTYEQYF. The DNA of the CDR3 is TGTGCCAGCCAGGGGCCGACCTACGAGCAGTACTTC.

The genes are TRBV14 and TRBJ2-3; weak D call: TRBD2 (5 bases). The CDR3 runs 17 residues. Trimming shortened V by 0 bases and J by 2 bases, and 15 bases separated the two germline ends. Germline lookup yields CDR1 SGHDN and CDR2 FVKESK. The CDR3 spells CASSQEGGPLLTDTQYF. CDR3 in DNA: TGTGCCAGCAGCCAAGAAGGCGGGCCCCTACTCACAGATACGCAGTATTTT.

The chain links TRBV19 to TRBJ2-7; D is uncertain. With 5 bases removed from V and 5 bases from J, the gap between germline ends came to 7 bases. This CDR3 is built from 11 residues. CDR1 and CDR2 from the germline V gene are LNHDA and SQIVND (reference sequence). This CDR3 is CASSGKNEQYF. DNA of the CDR3: TGTGCCAGTAGTGGTAAAAACGAGCAGTACTTC.

The rearrangement uses TRBV29-1 and TRBJ2-6, with D unresolved. This CDR3 contains 13 residues. With 4 bases removed from V and 2 bases from J, the gap between germline ends came to 6 bases. CDR1 is SQVTM, CDR2 ANQGSEA, per germline. The CDR3, as DNA: TGCAGCGTTGTGGCGGCTGGGGCCAACGTCCTGACTTTC. Its protein product is CSVVAAGANVLTF. The full variable domain, its missing parts supplied by reference TRBV29-1 and TRBJ2-6, is SAVISQKPSRDICQRGTSLTIQCQVDSQVTMMFWYRQQPGQSLTLIATANQGSEATYESGFVIDKFPISRPNLTFSTLTVSNMSPEDSSIYLCSVVAAGANVLTFGAGSRLTVL.

This clone was seen only once. Sequence at one end of the junction differs from germline and may be a read error. The chain uses TRBV29-1 and TRBJ2-3; TRBD1 is a possible D gene (6 bases). Germline values: CDR1 SQVTM, CDR2 ANQGSEA. The CDR3 totals 14 residues. Written as DNA, the CDR3 is TGCAGCGTGGAAGGGGGAGTGAGCACAGATACGCAGTATTTT. This encodes CSVEGGVSTDTQYF.

The chain links TRBV5-4 to TRBJ1-6; 7 bases fit TRBD1. The CDR3 is 14 residues long. Germline V gene lookup returns CDR1 SGHNT and CDR2 YYREEE (reference sequence). The junction had 1 base not matched to a gene; V was cut back by 0 bases and J by 7 bases. CDR3 sequence reads: CASSLGDRNSPLHF. The CDR3 nucleotides read TGTGCCAGCAGCTTGGGGGACAGAAATTCACCCCTCCACTTT.

The chain has TRBV5-8 and TRBJ2-2; D is undetermined. Germline assignment: CDR1 SGHTS and CDR2 YDEGEE. Trimming stripped 6 bases from V and 8 bases from J, with 11 bases between. The CDR3 loop spans 12 amino acids. CDR3 in amino acids: CASNGRAGELFF. The DNA for the CDR3 is TGTGCCAGCAACGGTCGTGCGGGGGAGCTGTTTTTT.

V gene TRBV5-1 combines with J gene TRBJ2-7; 8 nucleotides line up with TRBD1. The CDR3 extends over 12 amino acids. V gave up 4 bases and J gave up 6 bases; unmatched junction bases: 3. Germline V gives CDR1 SGHRS, CDR2 YFSETQ. The CDR3 DNA reads TGCGCCAGCAGCGGACAGGGACTCGAGCAGTACTTC. This gives the protein CASSGQGLEQYF.

The rearrangement joins TRBV13 to TRBJ2-5; D call uncertain. Germline V lookup: CDR1 PRHDT, CDR2 FYEKMQ (reference sequence). The CDR3 contains 14 residues. V dropped 4 bases and J dropped 4 bases, with 13 bases sitting between them. The CDR3 loop is CASSSTAELETQYF. The CDR3 DNA reads TGTGCCAGCAGCTCCACGGCGGAGCTAGAGACCCAGTACTTC.

V and J are TRBV19 and TRBJ2-5; 7 nucleotides agree with TRBD2. After removal of 6 bases from V and 2 bases from J, the junction contained 12 bases not matched to a gene. Germline V lookup: CDR1 LNHDA, CDR2 SQIVND (reference sequence). The CDR3 loop spans 16 amino acids. The CDR3 is CASRTILGGDQETQYF. CDR3 in DNA: TGTGCCAGTAGGACCATCTTGGGGGGGGATCAAGAGACCCAGTACTTC.

This clone was detected a few times. Sequence at one end of the junction differs from germline and may be a read error. The DNA for the CDR3 is TGTGCCAGCAGCTTAGCCTCTTTTTCCTCCGAGCAGTACTTC. Translating it yields CASSLASFSSEQYF. This chain links TRBV7-2 with TRBJ2-7; D gene ambiguous. There are 14 residues in the CDR3. CDR1 is SGHTA and CDR2 is FQGNSA in the germline V gene.

The chain joins TRBV15 to TRBJ2-1; TRBD1 might be the D (6 bases). With 0 bases removed from V and 4 bases from J, the gap between germline ends came to 13 bases. The CDR3 covers 16 residues. Germline V gene sequence: CDR1 LNHNV, CDR2 YYDKDF (reference sequence). As DNA, the CDR3 is TGTGCCACCAGCAGAGACGGCCCCAGGGGATACAATGAGCAGTTCTTC. Protein sequence: CATSRDGPRGYNEQFF.

V gene TRBV5-6 combines with J gene TRBJ1-1, with unresolved D. Between the trimmed V and J ends, which lost 4 bases and 6 bases, there was a span of 13 bases. This CDR3 contains 13 residues. The germline CDR1 and CDR2 sequences are SGHDT and YYEEEE. CDR3 sequence (DNA): TGTGCCAGCAGCCAATTATCCCCCCCTGAAGCTTTCTTT. Its translation: CASSQLSPPEAFF.

The rearrangement links TRBV5-6 to TRBJ1-4, with D uncertain. Germline loops: CDR1 SGHDT, CDR2 YYEEEE. V lost 0 bases and J 0 bases, leaving 3 bases between the germline ends. The CDR3 sequence is 14 residues long. The CDR3 DNA reads TGTGCCAGCAGCTTGGGGGCAACTAATGAAAAACTGTTTTTT. Amino acid sequence: CASSLGATNEKLFF.

The V gene is TRBV23-1, the J gene TRBJ2-5; D is perhaps TRBD1 (6 bases). TRBV23-1 is assigned to the ORF class and has an uncertain function. The CDR3 has 14 residues. Deletions cut 4 bases from V and 1 base from J, with 10 bases between. The CDR3 coding sequence is TGCGCCAGCAGTCTGGACAGATTCCAAGAGACCCAGTACTTC. Amino acid sequence: CASSLDRFQETQYF.

The chain recombines TRBV5-1 with TRBJ1-1, with D uncertain. V was trimmed by 0 bases and J by 0 bases, leaving 6 bases between them. This CDR3 has 14 amino acids. Per germline, CDR1 SGHRS and CDR2 YFSETQ. CDR3 region: CASSLATMNTEAFF. In nucleotides, the CDR3 is TGCGCCAGCAGCTTGGCGACAATGAACACTGAAGCTTTCTTT.

This chain links TRBV6-1 with TRBJ1-2, with no clear D. Trimming took 4 bases from V and 6 from J, leaving 15 bases between them. Germline CDR1 MNHNS, CDR2 SASEGT. The CDR3 loop spans 14 amino acids. CDR3 in amino acids: CASSVGQIPDGYTF. CDR3 DNA: TGTGCCAGCAGTGTTGGGCAGATCCCAGATGGCTACACCTTC.

This chain links TRBV6-5 with TRBJ1-1; perhaps TRBD1 as D (5 bases). The CDR3 is 15 amino acids. Trimming cost V 7 bases and J 4 bases, with 19 bases left between them. Germline CDR1 MNHEY, CDR2 SVGAGI. The CDR3 DNA follows: TGTGCCAGCACCGATCCTACCACAGGCACCACTGAAGCTTTCTTT. Amino acids: CASTDPTTGTTEAFF.